This T cell receptor beta chain was identified in a study of monozygotic twins with inflammatory bowel disease. The CDR3 loop spans 11 amino acids. CDR1 DFQATT and CDR2 SNEGSKA come from the germline V gene (reference sequence). TCRdb reworked the 5' RACE reads into one entry per CDR3 protein, no DNA. The repertoire shows more than 300,000 distinct CDR3 sequences; the top ten hold about 5%. Sequencing was performed on blood. This receptor was obtained from a human donor with ulcerative colitis or Crohn's disease, or a healthy co-twin of an affected twin (not recorded which). J is TRBJ2-7 and V is TRBV20-1. The CDR3 spells CSADTVYEQYF.